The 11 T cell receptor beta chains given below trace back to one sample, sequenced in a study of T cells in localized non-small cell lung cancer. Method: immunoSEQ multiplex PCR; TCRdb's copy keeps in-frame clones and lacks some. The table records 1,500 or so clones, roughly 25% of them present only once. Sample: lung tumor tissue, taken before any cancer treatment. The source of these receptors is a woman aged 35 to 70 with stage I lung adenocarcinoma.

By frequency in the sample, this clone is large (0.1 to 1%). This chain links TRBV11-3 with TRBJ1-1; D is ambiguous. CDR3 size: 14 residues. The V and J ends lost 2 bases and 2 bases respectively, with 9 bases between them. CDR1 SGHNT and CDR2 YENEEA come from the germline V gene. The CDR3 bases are TGTGCCAGCAGCTTATTGGCAGGAAACACTGAAGCTTTCTTT. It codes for CASSLLAGNTEAFF.

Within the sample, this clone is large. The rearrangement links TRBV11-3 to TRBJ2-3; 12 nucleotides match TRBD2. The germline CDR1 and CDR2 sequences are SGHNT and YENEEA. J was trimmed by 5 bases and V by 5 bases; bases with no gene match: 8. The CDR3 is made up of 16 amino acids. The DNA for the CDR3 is TGTGCCAGCAGCACCTCTAGCGGGGGGGCGGGAGATACGCAGTATTTT. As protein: CASSTSSGGAGDTQYF.

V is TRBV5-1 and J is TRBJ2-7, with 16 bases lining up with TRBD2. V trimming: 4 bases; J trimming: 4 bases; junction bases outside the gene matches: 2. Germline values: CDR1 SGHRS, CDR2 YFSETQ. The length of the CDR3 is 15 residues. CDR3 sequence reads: CASSPGLAGGYEQYF. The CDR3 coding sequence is TGCGCCAGCAGCCCGGGACTAGCGGGGGGGTACGAGCAGTACTTC.

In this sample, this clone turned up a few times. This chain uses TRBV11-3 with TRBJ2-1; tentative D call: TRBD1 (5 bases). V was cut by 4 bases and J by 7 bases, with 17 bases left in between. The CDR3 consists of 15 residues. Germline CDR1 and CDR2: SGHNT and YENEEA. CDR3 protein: CASSSMGLSENEQFF. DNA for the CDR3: TGTGCCAGCAGCTCTATGGGGCTAAGTGAGAATGAGCAGTTCTTC. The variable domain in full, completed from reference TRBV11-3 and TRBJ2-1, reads EAGVVQSPRYKIIEKKQPVAFWCNPISGHNTLYWYLQNLGQGPELLIRYENEEAVDDSQLPKDRFSAERLKGVDSTLKIQPAELGDSAVYLCASSSMGLSENEQFFGPGTRLTVL.

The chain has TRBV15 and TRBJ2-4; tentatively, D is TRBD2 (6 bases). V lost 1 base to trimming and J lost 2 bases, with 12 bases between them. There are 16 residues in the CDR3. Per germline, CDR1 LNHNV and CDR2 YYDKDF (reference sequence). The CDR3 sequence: CATSRAVRGTKNIQYF. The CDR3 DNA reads TGTGCCACCAGCAGAGCAGTGCGGGGTACCAAAAACATTCAGTACTTC.

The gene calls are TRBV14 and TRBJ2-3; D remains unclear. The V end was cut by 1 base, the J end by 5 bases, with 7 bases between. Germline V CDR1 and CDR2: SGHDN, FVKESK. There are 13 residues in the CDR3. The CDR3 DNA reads TGTGCCAGCAGCCAAGCTCTGATAGATACGCAGTATTTT. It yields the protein CASSQALIDTQYF.

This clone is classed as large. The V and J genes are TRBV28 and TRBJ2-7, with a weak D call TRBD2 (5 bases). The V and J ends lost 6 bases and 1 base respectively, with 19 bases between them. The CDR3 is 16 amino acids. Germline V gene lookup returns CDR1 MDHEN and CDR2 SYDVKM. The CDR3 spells CASSSPETRTSYEQYF. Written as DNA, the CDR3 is TGTGCCAGCAGCTCACCAGAGACAAGGACTTCCTACGAGCAGTACTTC.

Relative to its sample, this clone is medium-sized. In DNA form, the CDR3 reads TGTGCCAGCAGTTACCCGGGACAGGGGGGCACTGAAGCTTTCTTT. Residues: CASSYPGQGGTEAFF. The chain has TRBV6-8 and TRBJ1-1, with 11 bases aligning to TRBD1. Germline CDR1 reads MNHGY; CDR2 reads SAAAGT. V was clipped by 2 bases and J by 4 bases; unmatched bases: 3. The length of the CDR3 is 15 residues.

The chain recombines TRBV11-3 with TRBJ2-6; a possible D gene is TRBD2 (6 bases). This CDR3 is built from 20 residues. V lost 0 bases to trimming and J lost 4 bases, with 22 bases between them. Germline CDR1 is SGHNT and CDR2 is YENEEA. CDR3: CASSLDRTILHIRGANVLTF. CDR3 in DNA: TGTGCCAGCAGCTTAGATAGGACTATCCTTCACATCCGCGGGGCCAACGTCCTGACTTTC.

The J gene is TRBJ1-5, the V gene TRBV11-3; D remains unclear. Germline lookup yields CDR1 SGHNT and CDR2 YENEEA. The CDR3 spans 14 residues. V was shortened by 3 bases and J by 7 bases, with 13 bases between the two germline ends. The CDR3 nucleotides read TGTGCCAGCAGCTTGTCGATGGGAGGGCAGCCCCAGCATTTT. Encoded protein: CASSLSMGGQPQHF.

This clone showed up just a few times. The CDR3 DNA reads as TGTGCCAGCAGCTTTAGCTCTAGCACAGATACGCAGTATTTT. Its translation: CASSFSSSTDTQYF. V is TRBV11-3 and J is TRBJ2-3, with D hard to call. The CDR3 runs to 14 residues. V was pared by 3 bases and J by 0 bases, with 7 bases between. Germline V CDR1 and CDR2: SGHNT, YENEEA.